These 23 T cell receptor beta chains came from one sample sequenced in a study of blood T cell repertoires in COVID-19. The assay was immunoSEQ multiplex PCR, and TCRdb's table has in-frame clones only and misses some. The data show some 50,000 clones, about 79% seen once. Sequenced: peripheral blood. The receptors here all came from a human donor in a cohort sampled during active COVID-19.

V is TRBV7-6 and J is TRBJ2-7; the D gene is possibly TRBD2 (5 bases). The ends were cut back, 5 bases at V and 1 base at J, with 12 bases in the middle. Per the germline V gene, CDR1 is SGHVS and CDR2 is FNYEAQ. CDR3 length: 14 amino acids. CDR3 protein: CASSLSGTSYEQYF. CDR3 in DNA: TGTGCCAGCAGCCTCAGCGGAACTTCCTACGAGCAGTACTTC. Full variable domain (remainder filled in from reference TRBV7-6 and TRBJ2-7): GAGVSQSPRYKVTKRGQDVALRCDPISGHVSLYWYRQALGQGPEFLTYFNYEAQQDKSGLPNDRFSAERPEGSISTLTIQRTEQRDSAMYRCASSLSGTSYEQYFGPGTRLTVT.

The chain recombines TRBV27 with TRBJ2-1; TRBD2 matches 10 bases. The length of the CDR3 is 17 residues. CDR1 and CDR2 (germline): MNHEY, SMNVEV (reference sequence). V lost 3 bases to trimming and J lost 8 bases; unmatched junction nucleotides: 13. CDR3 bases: TGTGCCAGCAGTTTCCCCCAGATAGCGGGAGGAGTGGATGAGCAGTTCTTC. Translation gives CASSFPQIAGGVDEQFF.

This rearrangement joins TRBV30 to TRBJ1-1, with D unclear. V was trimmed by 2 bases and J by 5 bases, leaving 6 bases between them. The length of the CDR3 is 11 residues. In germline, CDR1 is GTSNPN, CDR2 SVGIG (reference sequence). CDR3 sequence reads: CAWSIRTEAFF. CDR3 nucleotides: TGTGCCTGGAGTATCAGGACTGAAGCTTTCTTT.

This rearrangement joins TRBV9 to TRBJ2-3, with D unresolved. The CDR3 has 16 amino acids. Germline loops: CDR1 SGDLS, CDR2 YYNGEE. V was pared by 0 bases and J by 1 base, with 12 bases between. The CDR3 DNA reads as TGTGCCAGCAGCGTAGAGCCTAGTTCCGGCACAGATACGCAGTATTTT. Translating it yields CASSVEPSSGTDTQYF.

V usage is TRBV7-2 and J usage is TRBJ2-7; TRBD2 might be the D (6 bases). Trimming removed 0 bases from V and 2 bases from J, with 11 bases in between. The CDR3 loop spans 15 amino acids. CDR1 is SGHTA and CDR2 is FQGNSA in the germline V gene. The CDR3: CASSLAGRGPYEQYF. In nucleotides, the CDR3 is TGTGCCAGCAGCTTAGCCGGGAGAGGACCCTACGAGCAGTACTTC.

CDR3 bases: TGTGCCACCACTCCTAGTGGGCGGGGTGAAGACAATGAGCAGTTCTTC. It yields the protein CATTPSGRGEDNEQFF. The chain has TRBV24-1 and TRBJ2-1, with a weak D call TRBD2 (6 bases). Trimming took off 8 bases at V and 5 bases at J, with 21 bases between the two ends. Germline V gene sequence: CDR1 KGHDR, CDR2 SFDVKD. CDR3 size: 16 residues.

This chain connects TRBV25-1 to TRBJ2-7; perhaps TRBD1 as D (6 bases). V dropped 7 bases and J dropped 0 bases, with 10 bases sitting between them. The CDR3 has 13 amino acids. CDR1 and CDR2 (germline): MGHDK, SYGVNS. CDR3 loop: CASKKGGSYEQYF. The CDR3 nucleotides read TGTGCCAGCAAAAAAGGGGGCTCCTACGAGCAGTACTTC.

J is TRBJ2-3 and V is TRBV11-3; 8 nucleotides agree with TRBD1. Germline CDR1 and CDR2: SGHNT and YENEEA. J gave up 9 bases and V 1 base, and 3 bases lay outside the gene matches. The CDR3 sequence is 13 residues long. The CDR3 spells CASSLVGQGTQYF. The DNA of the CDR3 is TGTGCCAGCAGCTTAGTAGGACAGGGAACGCAGTATTTT.

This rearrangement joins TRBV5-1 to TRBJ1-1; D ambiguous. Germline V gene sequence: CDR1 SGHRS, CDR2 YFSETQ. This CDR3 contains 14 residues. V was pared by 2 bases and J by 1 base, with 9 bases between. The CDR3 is CASSFVRANTEAFF. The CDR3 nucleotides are TGCGCCAGCAGCTTTGTGCGGGCGAACACTGAAGCTTTCTTT.

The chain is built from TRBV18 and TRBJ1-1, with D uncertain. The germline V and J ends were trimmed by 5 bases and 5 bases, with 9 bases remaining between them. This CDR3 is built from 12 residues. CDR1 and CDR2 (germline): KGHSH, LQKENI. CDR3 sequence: CASSEPLTEAFF. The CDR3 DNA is TGTGCCAGCTCAGAGCCACTAACTGAAGCTTTCTTT.

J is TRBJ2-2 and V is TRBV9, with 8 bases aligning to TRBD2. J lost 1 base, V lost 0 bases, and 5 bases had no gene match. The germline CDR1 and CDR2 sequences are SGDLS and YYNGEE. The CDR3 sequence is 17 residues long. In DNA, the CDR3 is TGTGCCAGCAGCGTAGGGGGTCTAGCGGGGAACACCGGGGAGCTGTTTTTT. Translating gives CASSVGGLAGNTGELFF.

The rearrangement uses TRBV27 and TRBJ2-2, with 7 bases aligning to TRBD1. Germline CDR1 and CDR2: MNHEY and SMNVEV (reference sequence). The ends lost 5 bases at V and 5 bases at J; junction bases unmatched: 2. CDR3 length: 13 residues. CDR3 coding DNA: TGTGCCAGCAGTGAGACAGGGACCGGGGAGCTGTTTTTT. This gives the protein CASSETGTGELFF.

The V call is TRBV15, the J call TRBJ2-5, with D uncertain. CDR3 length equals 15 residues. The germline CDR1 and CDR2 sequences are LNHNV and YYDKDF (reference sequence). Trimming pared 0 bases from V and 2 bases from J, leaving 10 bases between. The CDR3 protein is CATSRDRAPQETQYF. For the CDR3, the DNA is TGTGCCACCAGCAGAGATCGAGCGCCTCAAGAGACCCAGTACTTC.

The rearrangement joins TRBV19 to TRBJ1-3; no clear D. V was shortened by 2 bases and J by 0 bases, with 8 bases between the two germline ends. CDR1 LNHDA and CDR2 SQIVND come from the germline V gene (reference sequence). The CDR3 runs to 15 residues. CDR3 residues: CASSIQDISGNTIYF. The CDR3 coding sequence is TGTGCCAGTAGTATACAGGATATCTCTGGAAACACCATATATTTT.

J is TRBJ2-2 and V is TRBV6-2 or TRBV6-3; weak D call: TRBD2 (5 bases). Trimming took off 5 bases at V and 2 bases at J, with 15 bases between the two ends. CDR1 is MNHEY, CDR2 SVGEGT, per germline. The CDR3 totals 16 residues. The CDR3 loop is CASSHPEGYNTGELFF. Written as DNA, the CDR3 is TGTGCCAGCAGTCACCCCGAGGGTTACAACACCGGGGAGCTGTTTTTT.

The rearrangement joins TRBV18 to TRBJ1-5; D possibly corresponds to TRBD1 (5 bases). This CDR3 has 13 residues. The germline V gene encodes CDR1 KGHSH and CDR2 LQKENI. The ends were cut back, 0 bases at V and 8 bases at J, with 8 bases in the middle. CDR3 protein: CASSPPRGEPQHF. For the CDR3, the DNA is TGTGCCAGCTCACCACCCCGGGGGGAGCCCCAGCATTTT.

The CDR3 sequence is CASSSDRAQETQYF. The CDR3 nucleotides are TGTGCCAGCTCATCGGACAGGGCCCAAGAGACCCAGTACTTC. The rearrangement uses TRBV18 and TRBJ2-5, with 8 bases identical to TRBD1. V was pared by 5 bases and J by 1 base, with 3 bases of the junction left unmatched. The CDR3 length is 14 residues. Germline CDR1 reads KGHSH; CDR2 reads LQKENI.

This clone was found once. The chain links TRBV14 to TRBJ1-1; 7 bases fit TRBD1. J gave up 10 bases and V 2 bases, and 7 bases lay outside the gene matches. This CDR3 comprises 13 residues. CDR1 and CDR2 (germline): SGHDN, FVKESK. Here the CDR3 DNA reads TGTGCCAGCAGCCAATTCGAGGGGGCTGGAGCTTTCTTT. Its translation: CASSQFEGAGAFF.

The CDR3 bases are TGTGCCAGCAGCTCGGGTTACCGAACCACTGAAGCTTTCTTT. Amino acids: CASSSGYRTTEAFF. The gene calls are TRBV7-9 and TRBJ1-1; no clear D. The ends were cut back, 4 bases at V and 4 bases at J, with 13 bases in the middle. The germline V gene encodes CDR1 SEHNR and CDR2 FQNEAQ (reference sequence). The CDR3 length is 14 residues.

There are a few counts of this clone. The CDR3 region is CASSGGRRERVADTQYF. The CDR3 DNA is TGTGCCAGCAGTGGGGGGCGGCGGGAGCGGGTGGCAGATACGCAGTATTTT. The chain has TRBV6-4 and TRBJ2-3; D perhaps matches TRBD2 (7 bases). Germline assignment: CDR1 MRHNA and CDR2 SNTAGT. The germline V and J ends were trimmed by 4 bases and 4 bases, with 21 bases remaining between them. The CDR3 has 17 amino acids.

DNA for the CDR3: TGTGCCAGCAGCTTAGGAGCGGGCGACTCCTACGAGCAGTACTTC. It is translated as CASSLGAGDSYEQYF. The V call is TRBV7-3, the J call TRBJ2-7, with TRBD2 as a possible D gene (6 bases). The CDR3 runs 15 residues. Germline V gives CDR1 SGHTA, CDR2 FQGTGA. With 2 bases removed from V and 0 bases from J, the gap between germline ends came to 11 bases. Based on the CDR3 plus reference TRBV7-3 and TRBJ2-7, the full variable domain is GAGVSQTPSNKVTEKGKYVELRCDPISGHTALYWYRQSLGQGPEFLIYFQGTGAADDSGLPNDRFFAVRPEGSVSTLKIQRTERGDSAVYLCASSLGAGDSYEQYFGPGTRLTVT.

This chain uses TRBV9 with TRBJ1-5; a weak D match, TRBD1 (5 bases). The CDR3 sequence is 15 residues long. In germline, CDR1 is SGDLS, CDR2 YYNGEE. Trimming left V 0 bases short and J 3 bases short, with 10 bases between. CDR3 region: CASSVGQGPNQPQHF. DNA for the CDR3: TGTGCCAGCAGCGTAGGGCAGGGCCCCAATCAGCCCCAGCATTTT.

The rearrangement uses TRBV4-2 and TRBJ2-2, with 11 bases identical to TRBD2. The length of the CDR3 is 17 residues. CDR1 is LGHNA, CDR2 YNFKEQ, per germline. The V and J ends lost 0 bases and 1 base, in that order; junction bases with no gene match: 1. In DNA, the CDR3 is TGTGCCAGCAGCCAAGAGCTAGCGGGAGGGAACACCGGGGAGCTGTTTTTT. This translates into CASSQELAGGNTGELFF.